This T cell receptor (beta chain) comes out of a study of cytomegalovirus exposure and HLA in healthy donors. With 60 Vbeta and 13 Jbeta primers, the PCR was carried out. Generated by immunoSEQ multiplex PCR, the TCRdb table keeps only in-frame clones and is missing some. There are about 35,000 clones in the sample; about 80% occur only once, and 6% lies in the top ten. This clone was observed a few times. The material sequenced was PBMCs. The sequence was obtained from a male donor in good health and CMV-seronegative.

CDR3 DNA sequence: TGTGCCAGCTCACCACCGGGGGACAGGGCATATGGCTACACCTTC. It codes for CASSPPGDRAYGYTF. The chain joins TRBV18 to TRBJ1-2; 9 bases fit TRBD1. The junction had 4 bases not matched to a gene; V was cut back by 0 bases and J by 5 bases. The CDR3 has 15 residues. CDR1 is KGHSH, CDR2 LQKENI, per germline.